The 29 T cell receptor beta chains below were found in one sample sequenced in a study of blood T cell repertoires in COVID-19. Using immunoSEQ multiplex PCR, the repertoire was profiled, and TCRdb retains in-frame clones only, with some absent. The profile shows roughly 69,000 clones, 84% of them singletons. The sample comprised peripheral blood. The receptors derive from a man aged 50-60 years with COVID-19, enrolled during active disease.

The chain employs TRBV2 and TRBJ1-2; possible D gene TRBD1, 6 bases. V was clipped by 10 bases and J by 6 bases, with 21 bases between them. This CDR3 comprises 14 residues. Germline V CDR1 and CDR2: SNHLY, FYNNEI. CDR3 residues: CATTYATGGHGYTF. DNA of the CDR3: TGTGCCACCACCTACGCAACCGGGGGGCATGGCTACACCTTC.

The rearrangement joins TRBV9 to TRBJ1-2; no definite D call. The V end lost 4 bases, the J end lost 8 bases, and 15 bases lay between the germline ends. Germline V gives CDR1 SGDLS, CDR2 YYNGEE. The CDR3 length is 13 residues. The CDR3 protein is CASSPFDSGGYTF. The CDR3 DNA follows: TGTGCCAGCAGCCCCTTTGACTCTGGCGGCTACACCTTC.

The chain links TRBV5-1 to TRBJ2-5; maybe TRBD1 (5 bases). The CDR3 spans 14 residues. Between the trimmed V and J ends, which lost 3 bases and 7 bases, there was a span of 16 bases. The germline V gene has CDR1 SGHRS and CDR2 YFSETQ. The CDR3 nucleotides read TGCGCCAGCAGCTATCCCAGGGAAGCCACGACCCAGTACTTC. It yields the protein CASSYPREATTQYF.

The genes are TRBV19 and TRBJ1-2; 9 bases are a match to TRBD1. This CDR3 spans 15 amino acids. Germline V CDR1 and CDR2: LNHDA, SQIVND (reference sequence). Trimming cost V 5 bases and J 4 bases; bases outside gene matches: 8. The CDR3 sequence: CASSLPGQGFYGYTF. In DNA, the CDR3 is TGTGCCAGTAGTTTGCCGGGACAGGGTTTCTATGGCTACACCTTC.

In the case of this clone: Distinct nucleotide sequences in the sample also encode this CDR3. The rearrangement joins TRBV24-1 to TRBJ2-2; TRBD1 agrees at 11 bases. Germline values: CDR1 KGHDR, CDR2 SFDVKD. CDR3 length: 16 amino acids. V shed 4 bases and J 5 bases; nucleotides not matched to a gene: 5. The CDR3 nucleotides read TGTGCCACCAGTGACCCCGGGACAGGGGGAACCGGGGAGCTGTTTTTT. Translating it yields CATSDPGTGGTGELFF.

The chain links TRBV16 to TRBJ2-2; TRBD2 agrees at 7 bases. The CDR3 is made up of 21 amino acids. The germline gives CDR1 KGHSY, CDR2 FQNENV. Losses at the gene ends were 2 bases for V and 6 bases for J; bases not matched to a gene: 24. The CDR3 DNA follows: TGTGCCAGCAGCCAAGTCCTACCCGGGACTATTGTGATGGGTATCGCCGGGGAGCTGTTTTTT. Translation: CASSQVLPGTIVMGIAGELFF.

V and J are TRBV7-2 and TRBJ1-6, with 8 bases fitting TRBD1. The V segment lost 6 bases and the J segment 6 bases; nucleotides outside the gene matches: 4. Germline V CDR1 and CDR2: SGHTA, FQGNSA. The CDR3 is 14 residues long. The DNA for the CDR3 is TGTGCCAGCAGTTTGGACAGGGTTAATTCACCCCTCCACTTT. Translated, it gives CASSLDRVNSPLHF.

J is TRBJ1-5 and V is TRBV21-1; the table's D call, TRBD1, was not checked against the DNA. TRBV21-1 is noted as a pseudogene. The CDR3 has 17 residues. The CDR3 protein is CASSTFRDRNSNQPQHF. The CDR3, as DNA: TGTGCCAGCAGCACCTTCCGGGACAGAAATAGCAATCAGCCCCAGCATTTT.

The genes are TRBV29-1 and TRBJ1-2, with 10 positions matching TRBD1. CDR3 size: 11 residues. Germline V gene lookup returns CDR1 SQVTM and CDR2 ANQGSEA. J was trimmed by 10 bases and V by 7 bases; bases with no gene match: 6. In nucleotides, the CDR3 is TGCAGCGCCGGGGGACAGGGGACCTACACCTTC. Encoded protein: CSAGGQGTYTF.

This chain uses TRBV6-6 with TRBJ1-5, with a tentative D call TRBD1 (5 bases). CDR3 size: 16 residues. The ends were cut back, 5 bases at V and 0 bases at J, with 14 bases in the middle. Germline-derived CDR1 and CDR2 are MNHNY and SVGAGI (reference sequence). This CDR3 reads CASSKPRQNSNQPQHF. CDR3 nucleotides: TGTGCCAGCAGTAAGCCACGACAGAATAGCAATCAGCCCCAGCATTTT.

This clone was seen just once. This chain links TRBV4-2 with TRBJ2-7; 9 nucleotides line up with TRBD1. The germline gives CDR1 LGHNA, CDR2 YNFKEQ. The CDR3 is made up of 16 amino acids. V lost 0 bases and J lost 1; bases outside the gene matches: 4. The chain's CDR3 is CASSQDETGGSYEQYF. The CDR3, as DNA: TGTGCCAGCAGCCAAGACGAGACAGGGGGTTCCTACGAGCAGTACTTC.

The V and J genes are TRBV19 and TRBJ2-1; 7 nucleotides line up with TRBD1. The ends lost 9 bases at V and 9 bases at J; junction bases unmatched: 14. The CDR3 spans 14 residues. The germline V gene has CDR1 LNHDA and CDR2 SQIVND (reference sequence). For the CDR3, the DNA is TGTGCCAGCGCTAGACAGGGAAGATTCAGTGAGCAGTTCTTC. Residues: CASARQGRFSEQFF. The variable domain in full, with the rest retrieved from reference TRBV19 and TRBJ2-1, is DGGITQSPKYLFRKEGQNVTLSCEQNLNHDAMYWYRQDPGQGLRLIYYSQIVNDFQKGDIAEGYSVSREKKESFPLTVTSAQKNPTAFYLCASARQGRFSEQFFGPGTRLTVL.

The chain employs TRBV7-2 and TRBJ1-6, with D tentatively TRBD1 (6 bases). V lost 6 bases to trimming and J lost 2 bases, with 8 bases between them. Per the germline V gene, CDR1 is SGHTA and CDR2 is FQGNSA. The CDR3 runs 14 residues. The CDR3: CASRGDTYNSPLHF. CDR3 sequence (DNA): TGTGCCAGCAGGGGGGACACCTATAATTCACCCCTCCACTTT. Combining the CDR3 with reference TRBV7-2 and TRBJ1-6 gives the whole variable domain GAGVSQSPSNKVTEKGKDVELRCDPISGHTALYWYRQSLGQGLEFLIYFQGNSAPDKSGLPSDRFSAERTGGSVSTLTIQRTQQEDSAVYLCASRGDTYNSPLHFGNGTRLTVT.

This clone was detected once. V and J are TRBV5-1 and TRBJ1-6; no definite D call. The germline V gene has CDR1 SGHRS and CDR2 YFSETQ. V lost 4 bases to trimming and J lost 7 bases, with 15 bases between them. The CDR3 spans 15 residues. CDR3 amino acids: CASSADGRENSPLHF. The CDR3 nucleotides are TGCGCCAGCAGCGCAGACGGACGGGAAAATTCACCCCTCCACTTT.

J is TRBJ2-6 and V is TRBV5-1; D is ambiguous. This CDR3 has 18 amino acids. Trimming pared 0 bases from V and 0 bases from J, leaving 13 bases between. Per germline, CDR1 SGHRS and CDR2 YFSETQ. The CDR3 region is CASSLVGLSASGANVLTF. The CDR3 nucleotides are TGCGCCAGCAGCTTGGTCGGCCTCAGCGCCTCTGGGGCCAACGTCCTGACTTTC.

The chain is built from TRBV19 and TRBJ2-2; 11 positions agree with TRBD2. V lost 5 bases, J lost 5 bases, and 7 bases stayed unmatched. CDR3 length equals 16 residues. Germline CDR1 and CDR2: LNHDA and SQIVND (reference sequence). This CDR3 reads CASSPSGGRRTGELFF. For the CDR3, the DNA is TGTGCCAGTAGTCCTAGCGGGGGGCGGAGGACCGGGGAGCTGTTTTTT.

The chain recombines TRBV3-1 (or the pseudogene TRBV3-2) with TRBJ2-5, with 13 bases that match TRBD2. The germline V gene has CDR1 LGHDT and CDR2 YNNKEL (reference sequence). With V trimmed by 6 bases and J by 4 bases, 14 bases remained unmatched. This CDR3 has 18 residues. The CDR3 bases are TGTGCCAGCAGACTTACTAGCGGGGGGGCCCGAATCAGAGAGACCCAGTACTTC. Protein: CASRLTSGGARIRETQYF.

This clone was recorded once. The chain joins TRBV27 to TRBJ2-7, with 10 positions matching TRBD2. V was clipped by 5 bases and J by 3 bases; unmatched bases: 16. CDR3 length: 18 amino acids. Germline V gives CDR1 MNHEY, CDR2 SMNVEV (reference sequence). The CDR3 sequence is CASSLKGASGGPIYEQYF. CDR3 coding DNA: TGTGCCAGCAGTCTTAAAGGGGCTAGCGGGGGCCCTATCTACGAGCAGTACTTC.

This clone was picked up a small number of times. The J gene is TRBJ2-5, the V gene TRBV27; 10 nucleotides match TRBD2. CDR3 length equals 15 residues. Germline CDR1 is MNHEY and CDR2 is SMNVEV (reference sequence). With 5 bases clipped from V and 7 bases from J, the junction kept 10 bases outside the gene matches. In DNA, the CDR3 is TGTGCCAGCAGTATACAAACTAGCGGGGTTGCGACCCAGTACTTC. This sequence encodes CASSIQTSGVATQYF.

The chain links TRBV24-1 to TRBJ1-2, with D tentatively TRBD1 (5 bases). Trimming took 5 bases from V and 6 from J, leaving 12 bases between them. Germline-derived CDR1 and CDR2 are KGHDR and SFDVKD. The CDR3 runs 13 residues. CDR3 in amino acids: CATSGGPGDGYTF. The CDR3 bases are TGTGCCACCAGTGGAGGGCCGGGGGATGGCTACACCTTC.

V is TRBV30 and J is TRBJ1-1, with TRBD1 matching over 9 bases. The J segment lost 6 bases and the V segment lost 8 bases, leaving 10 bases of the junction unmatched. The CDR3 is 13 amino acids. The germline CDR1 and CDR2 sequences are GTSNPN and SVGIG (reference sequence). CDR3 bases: TGTGCCCATAATACAGGGGGCATTGCTGAAGCTTTCTTT. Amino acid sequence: CAHNTGGIAEAFF.

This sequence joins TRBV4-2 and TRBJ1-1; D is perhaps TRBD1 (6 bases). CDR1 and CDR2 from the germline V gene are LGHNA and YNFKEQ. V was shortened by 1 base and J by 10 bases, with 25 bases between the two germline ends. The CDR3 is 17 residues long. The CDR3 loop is CASSQAPTTGLNPRAFF. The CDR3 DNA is TGTGCCAGCAGCCAAGCACCGACTACAGGGTTGAATCCTCGAGCTTTCTTT.

This chain's CDR3 is CASSPSAPDTQYF. CDR3 in DNA: TGCGCCAGCAGCCCTAGCGCCCCAGATACGCAGTATTTT. The chain links TRBV4-1 to TRBJ2-3, with D possibly being TRBD2 (6 bases). Germline CDR1 and CDR2: MGHRA and YSYEKL. Trimming cost V 4 bases and J 4 bases, with 9 bases left between them. The length of the CDR3 is 13 residues.

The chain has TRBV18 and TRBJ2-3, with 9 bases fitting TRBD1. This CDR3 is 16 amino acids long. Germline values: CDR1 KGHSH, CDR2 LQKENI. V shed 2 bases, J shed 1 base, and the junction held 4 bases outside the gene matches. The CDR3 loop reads CASSPDRGYRTDTQYF. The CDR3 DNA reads TGTGCCAGCTCACCAGACAGGGGGTACCGCACAGATACGCAGTATTTT.

CDR3 amino acids: CASSSRLGGVAEAFF. DNA for the CDR3: TGTGCCAGCAGTTCCCGATTGGGGGGGGTGGCTGAAGCTTTCTTT. V is TRBV6-5 and J is TRBJ1-1; weak D call: TRBD1 (5 bases). CDR3 length: 15 residues. The V end was cut by 4 bases, the J end by 6 bases, with 18 bases between. Germline lookup yields CDR1 MNHEY and CDR2 SVGAGI.

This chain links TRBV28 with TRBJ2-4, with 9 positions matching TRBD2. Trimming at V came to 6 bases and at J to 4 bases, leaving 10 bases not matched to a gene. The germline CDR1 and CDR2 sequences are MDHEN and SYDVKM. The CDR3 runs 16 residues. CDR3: CASSVRGGGLKNIQYF. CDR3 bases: TGTGCCAGCAGCGTGCGCGGGGGGGGCCTAAAAAACATTCAGTACTTC. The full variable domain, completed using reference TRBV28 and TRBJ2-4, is DVKVTQSSRYLVKRTGEKVFLECVQDMDHENMFWYRQDPGLGLRLIYFSYDVKMKEKGDIPEGYSVSREKKERFSLILESASTNQTSMYLCASSVRGGGLKNIQYFGAGTRLSVL.

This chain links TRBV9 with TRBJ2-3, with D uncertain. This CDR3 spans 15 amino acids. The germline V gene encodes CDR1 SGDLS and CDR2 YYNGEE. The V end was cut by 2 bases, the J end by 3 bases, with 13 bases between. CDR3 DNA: TGTGCCAGCAGCGTCTCAGCAGTCGGGACAGATACGCAGTATTTT. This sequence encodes CASSVSAVGTDTQYF.

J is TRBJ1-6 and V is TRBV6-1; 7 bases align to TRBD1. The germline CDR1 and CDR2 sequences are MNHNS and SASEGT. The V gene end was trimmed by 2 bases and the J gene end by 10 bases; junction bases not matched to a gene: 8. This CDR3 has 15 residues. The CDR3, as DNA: TGTGCCAGCAGTGAACGGGAGGGGGCCCGGTCACCCCTCCACTTT. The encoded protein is CASSEREGARSPLHF.

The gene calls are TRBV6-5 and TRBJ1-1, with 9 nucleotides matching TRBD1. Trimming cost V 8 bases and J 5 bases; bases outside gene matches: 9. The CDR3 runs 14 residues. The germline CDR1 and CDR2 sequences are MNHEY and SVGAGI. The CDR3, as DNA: TGTGCCAGCGGAGGACAGGGGCAGGGAACTGAAGCTTTCTTT. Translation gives CASGGQGQGTEAFF.